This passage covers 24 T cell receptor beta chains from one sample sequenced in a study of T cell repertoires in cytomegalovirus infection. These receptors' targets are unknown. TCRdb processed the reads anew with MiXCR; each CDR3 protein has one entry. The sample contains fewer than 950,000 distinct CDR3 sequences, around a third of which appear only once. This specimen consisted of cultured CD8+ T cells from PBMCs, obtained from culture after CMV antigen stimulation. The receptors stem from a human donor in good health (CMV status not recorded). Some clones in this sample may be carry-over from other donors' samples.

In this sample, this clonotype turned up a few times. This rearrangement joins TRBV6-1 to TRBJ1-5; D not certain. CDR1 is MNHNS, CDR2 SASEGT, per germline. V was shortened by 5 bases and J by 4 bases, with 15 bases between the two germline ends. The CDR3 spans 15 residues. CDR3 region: CASSLPLGSNQPQHF. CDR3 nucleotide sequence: TGTGCCAGCAGTCTTCCCCTGGGGAGTAATCAGCCCCAGCATTTT.

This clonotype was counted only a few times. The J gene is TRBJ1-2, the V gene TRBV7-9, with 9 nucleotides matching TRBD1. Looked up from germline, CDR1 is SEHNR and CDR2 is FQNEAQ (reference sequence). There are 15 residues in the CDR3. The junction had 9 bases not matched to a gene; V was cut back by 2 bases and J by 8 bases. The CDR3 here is CASSLSGQGQKGYTF. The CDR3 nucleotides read TGTGCCAGCAGCTTATCCGGACAGGGGCAGAAGGGCTACACCTTC.

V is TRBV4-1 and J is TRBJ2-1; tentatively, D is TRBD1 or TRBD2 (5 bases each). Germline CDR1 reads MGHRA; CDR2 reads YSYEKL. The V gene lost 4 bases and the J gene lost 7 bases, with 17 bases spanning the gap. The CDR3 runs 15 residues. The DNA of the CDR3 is TGCGCCAGCAGCCCGCCTAGGACGGGGCCTAATGAGCAGTTCTTC. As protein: CASSPPRTGPNEQFF.

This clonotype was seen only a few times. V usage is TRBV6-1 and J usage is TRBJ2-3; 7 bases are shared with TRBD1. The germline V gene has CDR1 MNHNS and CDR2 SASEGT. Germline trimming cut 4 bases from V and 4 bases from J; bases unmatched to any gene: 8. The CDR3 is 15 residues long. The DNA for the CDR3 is TGTGCCAGCAGTGGAGTGAGGGACAGATCAGATACGCAGTATTTT. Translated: CASSGVRDRSDTQYF.

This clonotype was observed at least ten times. The CDR3 is CASSIRTQGNTEAFF. As DNA, the CDR3 is TGTGCCAGCAGTATCCGGACCCAGGGGAACACTGAAGCTTTCTTT. The gene calls are TRBV6-1 and TRBJ1-1; D perhaps matches TRBD1 (5 bases). Trimming took off 5 bases at V and 1 base at J, with 14 bases between the two ends. The CDR3 is made up of 15 amino acids. Germline CDR1 MNHNS, CDR2 SASEGT.

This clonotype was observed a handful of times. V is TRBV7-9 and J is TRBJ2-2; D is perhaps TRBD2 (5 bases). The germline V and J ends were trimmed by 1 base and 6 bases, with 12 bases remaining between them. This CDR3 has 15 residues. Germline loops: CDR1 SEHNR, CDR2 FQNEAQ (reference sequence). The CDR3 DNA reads TGTGCCAGCAGCTTAGTCAATCGAGGGTCCGGGGAGCTGTTTTTT. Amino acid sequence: CASSLVNRGSGELFF.

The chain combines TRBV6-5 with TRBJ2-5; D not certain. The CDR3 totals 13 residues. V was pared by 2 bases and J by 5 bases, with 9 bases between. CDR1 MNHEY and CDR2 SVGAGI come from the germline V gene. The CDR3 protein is CASSYRRAETQYF. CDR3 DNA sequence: TGTGCCAGCAGTTACCGACGAGCCGAGACCCAGTACTTC.

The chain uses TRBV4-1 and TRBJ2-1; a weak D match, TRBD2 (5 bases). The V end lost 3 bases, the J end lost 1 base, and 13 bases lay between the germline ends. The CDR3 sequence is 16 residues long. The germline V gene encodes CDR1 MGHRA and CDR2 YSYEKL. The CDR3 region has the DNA TGCGCCAGCAGCCATCCCGCTCGCGGGTCCTACAATGAGCAGTTCTTC. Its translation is CASSHPARGSYNEQFF.

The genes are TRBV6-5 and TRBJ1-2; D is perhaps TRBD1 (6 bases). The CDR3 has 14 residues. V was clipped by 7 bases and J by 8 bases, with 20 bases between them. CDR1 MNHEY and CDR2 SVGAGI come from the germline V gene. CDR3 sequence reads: CASMVLGAMGGYTF. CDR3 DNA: TGTGCCAGCATGGTGTTGGGGGCGATGGGCGGCTACACCTTC.

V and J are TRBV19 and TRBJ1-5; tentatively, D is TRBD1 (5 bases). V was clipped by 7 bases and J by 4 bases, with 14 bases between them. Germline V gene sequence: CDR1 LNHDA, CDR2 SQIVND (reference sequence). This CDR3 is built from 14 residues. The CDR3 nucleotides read TGTGCCAGTACCACCCGGGACGGGAATCAGCCCCAGCATTTT. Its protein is CASTTRDGNQPQHF.

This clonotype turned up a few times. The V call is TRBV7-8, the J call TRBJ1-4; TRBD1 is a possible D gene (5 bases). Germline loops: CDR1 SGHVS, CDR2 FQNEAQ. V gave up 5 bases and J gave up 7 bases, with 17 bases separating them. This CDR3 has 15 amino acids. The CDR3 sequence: CASSRELARGEKLFF. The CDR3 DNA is TGTGCCAGCAGCCGAGAATTAGCGAGGGGTGAAAAACTGTTTTTT.

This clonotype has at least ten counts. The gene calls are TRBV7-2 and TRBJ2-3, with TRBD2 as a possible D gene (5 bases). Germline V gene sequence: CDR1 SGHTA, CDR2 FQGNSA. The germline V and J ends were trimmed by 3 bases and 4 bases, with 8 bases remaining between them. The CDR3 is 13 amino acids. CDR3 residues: CASSFGSPDTQYF. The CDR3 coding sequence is TGTGCCAGCAGCTTTGGGAGCCCAGATACGCAGTATTTT.

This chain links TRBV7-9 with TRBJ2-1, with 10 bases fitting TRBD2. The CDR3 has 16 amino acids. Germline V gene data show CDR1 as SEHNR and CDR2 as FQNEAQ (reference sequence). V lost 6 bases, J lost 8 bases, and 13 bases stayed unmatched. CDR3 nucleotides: TGTGCCAGCAGACCATTGAGCGGGGGGGCAGGGCATGAGCAGTTCTTC. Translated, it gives CASRPLSGGAGHEQFF.

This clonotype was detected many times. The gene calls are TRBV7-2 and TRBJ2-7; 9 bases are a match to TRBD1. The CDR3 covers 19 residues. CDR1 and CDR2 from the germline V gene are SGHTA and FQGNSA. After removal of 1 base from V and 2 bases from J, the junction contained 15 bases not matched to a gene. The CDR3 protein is CASSLEGTGFRLTPYEQYF. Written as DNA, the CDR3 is TGTGCCAGCAGCTTAGAGGGGACAGGGTTCCGCCTCACCCCCTACGAGCAGTACTTC. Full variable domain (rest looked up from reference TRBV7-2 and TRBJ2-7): GAGVSQSPSNKVTEKGKDVELRCDPISGHTALYWYRQSLGQGLEFLIYFQGNSAPDKSGLPSDRFSAERTGGSVSTLTIQRTQQEDSAVYLCASSLEGTGFRLTPYEQYFGPGTRLTVT.

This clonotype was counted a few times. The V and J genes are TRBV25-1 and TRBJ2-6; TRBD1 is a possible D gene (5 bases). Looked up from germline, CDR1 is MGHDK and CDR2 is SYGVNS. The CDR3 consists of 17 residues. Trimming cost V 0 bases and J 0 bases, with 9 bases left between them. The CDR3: CASSEYTGFSGANVLTF. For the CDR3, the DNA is TGTGCCAGCAGTGAATATACAGGCTTCTCTGGGGCCAACGTCCTGACTTTC. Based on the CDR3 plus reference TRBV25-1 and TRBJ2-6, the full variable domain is EADIYQTPRYLVIGTGKKITLECSQTMGHDKMYWYQQDPGMELHLIHYSYGVNSTEKGDLSSESTVSRIRTEHFPLTLESARPSHTSQYLCASSEYTGFSGANVLTFGAGSRLTVL.

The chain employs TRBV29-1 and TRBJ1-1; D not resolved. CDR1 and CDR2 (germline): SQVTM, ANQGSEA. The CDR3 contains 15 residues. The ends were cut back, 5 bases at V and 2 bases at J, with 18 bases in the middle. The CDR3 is CSVHDGAAFNTEAFF. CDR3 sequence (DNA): TGCAGCGTTCATGACGGAGCCGCCTTCAACACTGAAGCTTTCTTT.

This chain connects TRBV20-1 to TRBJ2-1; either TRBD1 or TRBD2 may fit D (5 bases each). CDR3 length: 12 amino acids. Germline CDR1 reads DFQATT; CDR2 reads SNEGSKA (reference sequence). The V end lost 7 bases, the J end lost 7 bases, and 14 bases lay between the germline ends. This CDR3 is CSVSRGRNEQFF. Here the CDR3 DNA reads TGCAGTGTTTCGAGGGGTAGGAATGAGCAGTTCTTC.

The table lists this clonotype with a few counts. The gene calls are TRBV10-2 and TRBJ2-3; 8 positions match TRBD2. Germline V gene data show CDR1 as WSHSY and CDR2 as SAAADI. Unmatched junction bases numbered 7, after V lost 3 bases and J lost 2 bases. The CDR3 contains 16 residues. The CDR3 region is CASSEPSGGDTDTQYF. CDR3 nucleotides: TGCGCCAGCAGTGAACCCAGCGGGGGAGACACAGATACGCAGTATTTT.

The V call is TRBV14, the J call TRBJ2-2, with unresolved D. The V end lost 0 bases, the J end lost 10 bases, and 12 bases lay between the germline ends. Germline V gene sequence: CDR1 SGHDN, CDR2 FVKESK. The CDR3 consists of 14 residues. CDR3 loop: CASSQEVIVSELFF. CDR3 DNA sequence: TGTGCCAGCAGCCAAGAAGTGATAGTGTCGGAGCTGTTTTTT.

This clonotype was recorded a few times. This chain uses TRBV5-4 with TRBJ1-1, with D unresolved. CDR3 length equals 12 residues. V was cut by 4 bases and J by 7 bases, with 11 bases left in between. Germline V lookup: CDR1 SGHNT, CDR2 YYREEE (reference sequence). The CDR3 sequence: CASSQRKDEAFF. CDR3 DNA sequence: TGTGCCAGCAGCCAACGTAAAGATGAAGCTTTCTTT.

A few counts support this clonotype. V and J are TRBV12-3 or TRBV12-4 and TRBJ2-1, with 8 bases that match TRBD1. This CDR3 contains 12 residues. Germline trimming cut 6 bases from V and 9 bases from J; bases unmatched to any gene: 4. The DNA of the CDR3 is TGTGCCAGCAGACCAGGGGGCACTGAGCAGTTCTTC. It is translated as CASRPGGTEQFF.

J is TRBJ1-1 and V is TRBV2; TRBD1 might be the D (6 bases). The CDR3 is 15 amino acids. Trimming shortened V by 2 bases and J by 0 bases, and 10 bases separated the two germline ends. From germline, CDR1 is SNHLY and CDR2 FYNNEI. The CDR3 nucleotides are TGTGCCAGCAGTGAACCAGGGGTTATGAACACTGAAGCTTTCTTT. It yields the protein CASSEPGVMNTEAFF.

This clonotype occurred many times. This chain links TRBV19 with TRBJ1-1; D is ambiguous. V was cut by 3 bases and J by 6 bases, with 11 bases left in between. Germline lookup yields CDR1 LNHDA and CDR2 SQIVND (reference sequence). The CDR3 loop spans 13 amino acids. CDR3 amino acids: CASSISSAAEAFF. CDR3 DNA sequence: TGTGCCAGTAGTATTAGCTCGGCGGCTGAAGCTTTCTTT.

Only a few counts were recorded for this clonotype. In nucleotides, the CDR3 is TGTGCCAGCAGTTACCTCCGGAGCACAGATACGCAGTATTTT. As protein: CASSYLRSTDTQYF. The V call is TRBV6-5, the J call TRBJ2-3, with D unclear. Germline CDR1 reads MNHEY; CDR2 reads SVGAGI. Trimming pared 2 bases from V and 0 bases from J, leaving 6 bases between. CDR3 length: 14 residues.